The clone carrying this T cell receptor beta chain has a handful of counts. The antigen remains unidentified. TCRdb used MiXCR to reprocess the RT-PCR reads, holding one entry per CDR3 protein. In the table there are more than 250,000 distinct CDR3 sequences, 20% to 25% of which are singletons. The sample originates from a study of response to subunit inactivated influenza vaccine. General study findings and limits: The authors put forward the suggestion that each seasonal influenza vaccination may bring in only a limited number of new T cells.

With 4 bases clipped from V and 4 bases from J, the junction kept 4 bases outside the gene matches. The CDR3 spans 16 residues. This sequence was found in a man aged 45-69 years who received an inactivated influenza vaccine. The rearrangement links TRBV12-3 or TRBV12-4 to TRBJ2-2, with TRBD1 matching over 12 bases. The source was PBMCs from blood, collected less than 22 months after vaccination. CDR3 DNA sequence: TGTGCCAGCAGTTGGGGACAGGGGGCGGGCACCGGGGAGCTGTTTTTT. Translating gives CASSWGQGAGTGELFF.